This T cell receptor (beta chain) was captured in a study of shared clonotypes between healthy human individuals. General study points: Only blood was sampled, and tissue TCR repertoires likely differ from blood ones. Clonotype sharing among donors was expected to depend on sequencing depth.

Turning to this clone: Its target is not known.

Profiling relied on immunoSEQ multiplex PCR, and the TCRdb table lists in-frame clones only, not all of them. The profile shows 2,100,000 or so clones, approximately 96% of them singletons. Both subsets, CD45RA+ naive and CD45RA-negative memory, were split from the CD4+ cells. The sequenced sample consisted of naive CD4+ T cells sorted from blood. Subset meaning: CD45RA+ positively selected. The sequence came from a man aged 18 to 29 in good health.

Here the CDR3 DNA reads TGTGCCAGCAGTGAAAGGGGGCAGTGGGAGACCCAGTACTTC. Translation: CASSERGQWETQYF. The chain carries TRBV2 and TRBJ2-5, with 7 bases matching TRBD1. The CDR3 covers 14 residues. CDR1 and CDR2 from the germline V gene are SNHLY and FYNNEI. J was trimmed by 5 bases and V by 2 bases; bases with no gene match: 5.